This T cell receptor (beta chain) was profiled in a study of preoperative IRX-2 immunotherapy in early breast cancer. Only in-frame clones appear in the TCRdb table, and some are missing; sequencing was by immunoSEQ multiplex PCR. The sample gives around 30,000 clones, approximately 83% of which show up once; 3% to 3.5% is in the top ten. There are 14 residues in the CDR3. CDR1 and CDR2 (germline): LNHDA, SQIVND (reference sequence). Between the trimmed V and J ends, which lost 2 bases and 4 bases, there was a span of 12 bases. Treatment given: preoperative locoregional IRX-2 cytokine immunotherapy. Samples came from a phase Ib trial of preoperative locoregional IRX-2 cytokine immunotherapy.

The chain has TRBV19 and TRBJ2-7; D assignment may be TRBD1 or TRBD2 (5 bases each). The source is a human donor with breast cancer. This material was collected from a patient treated with IRX-2 immunotherapy. The DNA for the CDR3 is TGTGCCAGTAGTATAATGGGGACCCGGTACGAGCAGTACTTC. Its translation: CASSIMGTRYEQYF.